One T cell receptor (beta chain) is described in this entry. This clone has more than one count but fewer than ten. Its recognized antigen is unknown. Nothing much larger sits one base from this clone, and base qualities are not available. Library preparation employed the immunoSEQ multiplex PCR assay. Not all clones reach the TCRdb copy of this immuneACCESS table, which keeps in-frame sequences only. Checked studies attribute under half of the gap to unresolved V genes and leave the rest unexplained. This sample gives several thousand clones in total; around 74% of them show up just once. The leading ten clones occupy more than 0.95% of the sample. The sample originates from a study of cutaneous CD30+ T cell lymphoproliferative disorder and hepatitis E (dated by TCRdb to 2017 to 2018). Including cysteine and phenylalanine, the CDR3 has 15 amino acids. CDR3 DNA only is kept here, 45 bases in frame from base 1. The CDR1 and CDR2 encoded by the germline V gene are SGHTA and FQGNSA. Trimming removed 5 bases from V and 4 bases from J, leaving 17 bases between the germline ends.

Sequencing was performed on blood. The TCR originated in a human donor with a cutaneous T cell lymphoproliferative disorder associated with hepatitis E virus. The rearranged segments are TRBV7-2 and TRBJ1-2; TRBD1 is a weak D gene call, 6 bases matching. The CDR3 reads CASSPGGGRLYGYTF. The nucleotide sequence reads TGTGCCAGCAGCCCGGGGGGCGGCAGACTCTATGGCTACACCTTC.